The clone carrying this T cell receptor (beta chain) was counted many times. From RNA transcripts, TCR beta CDR3 regions were amplified. A set of HTBI primers served as the primers for a first-round RT-PCR of the TCR CDR3. TCRdb passed the multiplex PCR reads through MiXCR, listing each CDR3 protein once. The sample has a few hundred thousand distinct CDR3 sequences, about a fifth seen once; the top ten hold 3.7%. The data were taken from a study of T cells in Graves' hyperthyroidism and ophthalmopathy. Across the study: The initial diagnosis was the point when peripheral blood was collected, ahead of any treatment.

Germline-derived CDR1 and CDR2 are SGHDT and YYEEEE. The CDR3 covers 14 residues. The V end was cut by 4 bases, the J end by 6 bases, with 17 bases between. For the diagnoses, clinical symptoms, serum thyroxine and TRAb, thyroid ultrasound and orbital computed tomography were used. The authors took PBMCs from 10 ml fresh peripheral blood. The chain combines TRBV5-6 with TRBJ2-7; D not certain. This clonotype originated in a woman under 30 with Graves' hyperthyroidism. Specimen: blood. The CDR3 sequence: CASSPIRTEIEQYF. CDR3 nucleotides: TGTGCCAGCAGCCCCATTAGGACCGAAATCGAGCAGTACTTC.